Sequencing of this T cell receptor beta chain was carried out in a study of regulatory T cells in long-lasting Graves disease. Germline assignment: CDR1 DFQATT and CDR2 SNEGSKA (reference sequence). The CDR3 is 13 residues long. V lost 2 bases, J lost 4 bases, and 3 bases stayed unmatched. General observations from the study: The small sample size may have reduced accuracy. Favoring TRBV28, TRBJ1-2 and TRBJ2-5 was a feature seen in persistent disease.

Researchers made TCR beta libraries by using iRepertoire HTBI primers and running Arm-PCR on CDR3 regions. MiXCR, run by TCRdb on the multiplex PCR reads, gives a single entry per CDR3 protein. Among approximately 360,000 distinct CDR3 sequences listed, 20% to 25% were seen once. The sample holds many counts of this clonotype. Antigen: not known. Time point defined: persistent/refractory GD, antithyroid drugs over 5 years with positive TRAb. PBMC-extracted RNA yielded the TCR library. A peripheral blood sample, 7 to 9 milliliters in volume, was drawn into EDTA tubes. The receptor comes from a woman in her forties with Graves disease. The sample in question was peripheral blood mononuclear cells (PBMCs), obtained when the disease was refractory, from a patient treated with antithyroid drugs. The chain uses TRBV20-1 and TRBJ1-2; the match to TRBD1 covers 8 bases. CDR3 amino acids: CSARTGGSYGYTF. The CDR3 DNA reads as TGCAGTGCTAGAACAGGGGGAAGCTATGGCTACACCTTC.